This TCR beta chain was recovered during a study of T cell responses to AZD1222 COVID-19 vaccine. Sequencing used immunoSEQ multiplex PCR; TCRdb keeps in-frame clones, though not all of them. The repertoire has about 150,000 clones, 75% to 95% of them found once; the top ten carry approximately 4%. CDR3 size: 16 residues. Trimming cost V 1 base and J 9 bases, with 19 bases left between them. Germline CDR1 reads SGHTA; CDR2 reads FQGTGA. Remarks on this clone: The antigen is undetermined.

Study conclusions and caveats: Unmutated variant regions are reportedly targeted by nearly half of spike-specific TCRs. Spike regions recognized by vaccine-associated CD4 TCRs spanned the protein, led by 160-218 and 743-854.

The clonotype originates from an adult in good health. V and J are TRBV7-3 and TRBJ2-1, with D possibly matching TRBD2 (7 bases). The material sequenced was peripheral blood, taken on day 0 of AZD1222 vaccination. The CDR3 here is CASSLNSGGIVGEQFF. In DNA, the CDR3 is TGTGCCAGCAGCTTAAACTCGGGGGGCATCGTTGGTGAGCAGTTCTTC.